A selection of T cell receptor beta chains follows, all from one sample in a study of shared clonotypes between healthy human individuals. This table comes from immunoSEQ multiplex PCR, and its TCRdb copy is limited to in-frame clones, with some not included. The sample yields roughly 500,000 clones, over 75% seen once. The specimen was PBMCs. These receptors were taken from a woman in her forties in good health. Some clones in this sample may be carry-over from other donors' samples. Both conserved end residues are part of each CDR3. The D gene is left open where the match is weak. Clone size is shown for a subset of rows, as once, few, many or a class of expanded clone.

abundance: .; len: 17; j_gene: TRBJ2-7; v_gene: TRBV7-2; d_gene: TRBD2; CDR3nt: TGTGCCAGCAGCCGCCCGGGACTAGCGGGAAGCTCCTACGAGCAGTACTTC; CDR3aa: CASSRPGLAGSSYEQYF
abundance: .; len: 13; j_gene: TRBJ1-2; v_gene: TRBV28; d_gene: .; CDR3nt: TGTGCCAGCAGGGCTTTCATCTCAGGGGGCTACACCTTC; CDR3aa: CASRAFISGGYTF
abundance: few; len: 15; j_gene: TRBJ1-5; v_gene: TRBV28; d_gene: .; CDR3nt: TGTGCCAGCAAAAAGCCGGACAGCCAGAATCAGCCCCAGCATTTT; CDR3aa: CASKKPDSQNQPQHF
abundance: .; len: 12; j_gene: TRBJ1-3; v_gene: TRBV30; d_gene: .; CDR3nt: TGTGCCTGGGGCACTTCTGGAAACACCATATATTTT; CDR3aa: CAWGTSGNTIYF
abundance: .; len: 11; j_gene: TRBJ2-3; v_gene: TRBV28; d_gene: .; CDR3nt: TGTGCCAGCAGTTTCGGGGATACGCAGTATTTT; CDR3aa: CASSFGDTQYF
abundance: .; len: 15; j_gene: TRBJ1-1; v_gene: TRBV28; d_gene: TRBD1; CDR3nt: TGTGCCAGCAGTTTACCCGGGACAGGGTATACTGAAGCTTTCTTT; CDR3aa: CASSLPGTGYTEAFF
abundance: once; len: 15; j_gene: TRBJ2-2; v_gene: TRBV27; d_gene: .; CDR3nt: TGTGCCAGCAGTCTCACCCGGGACGTCACCGGGGAGCTGTTTTTT; CDR3aa: CASSLTRDVTGELFF
abundance: .; len: 12; j_gene: TRBJ1-2; v_gene: TRBV10-2; d_gene: .; CDR3nt: TGCGCCAGCAGTGACAGGGAAGATGGCTACACCTTC; CDR3aa: CASSDREDGYTF
abundance: many; len: 13; j_gene: TRBJ1-4; v_gene: TRBV19; d_gene: .; CDR3nt: TGTGCCAGTAGTATCTGGGGGAGTGAAAAACTGTTTTTT; CDR3aa: CASSIWGSEKLFF
abundance: .; len: 14; j_gene: TRBJ1-4; v_gene: TRBV28; d_gene: TRBD1; CDR3nt: TGTGCCAGCAGCCCAGGGGGCAACATTGAAAAACTGTTTTTT; CDR3aa: CASSPGGNIEKLFF
abundance: once; len: 15; j_gene: TRBJ1-5; v_gene: TRBV15; d_gene: .; CDR3nt: TGTGCCACCAGGGTCGCCGGGACACCGAACCAGCCCCAGCATTTT; CDR3aa: CATRVAGTPNQPQHF